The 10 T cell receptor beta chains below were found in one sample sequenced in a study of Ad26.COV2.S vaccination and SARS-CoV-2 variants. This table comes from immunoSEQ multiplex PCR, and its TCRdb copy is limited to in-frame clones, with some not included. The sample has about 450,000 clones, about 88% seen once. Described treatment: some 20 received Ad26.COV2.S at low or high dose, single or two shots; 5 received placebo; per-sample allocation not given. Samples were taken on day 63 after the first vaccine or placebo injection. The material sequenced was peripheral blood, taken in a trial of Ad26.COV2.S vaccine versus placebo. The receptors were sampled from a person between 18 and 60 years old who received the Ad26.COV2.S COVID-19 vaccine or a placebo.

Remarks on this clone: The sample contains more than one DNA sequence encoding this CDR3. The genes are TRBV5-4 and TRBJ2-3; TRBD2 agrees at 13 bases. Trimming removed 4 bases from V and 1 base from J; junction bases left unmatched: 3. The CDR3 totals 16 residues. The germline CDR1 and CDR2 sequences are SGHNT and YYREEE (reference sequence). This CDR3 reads CASSPGLAGGTDTQYF. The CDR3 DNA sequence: TGTGCCAGCAGCCCCGGACTAGCGGGGGGCACAGATACGCAGTATTTT.

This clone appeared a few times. The CDR3 bases are TGCGCCAGCAGCTCCCCTAGCGGGGGAACAGATACGCAGTATTTT. Its translation: CASSSPSGGTDTQYF. This chain uses TRBV5-1 with TRBJ2-3; 10 nucleotides match TRBD2. Germline V gene sequence: CDR1 SGHRS, CDR2 YFSETQ. This CDR3 contains 15 residues. The V segment lost 3 bases and the J segment 3 bases; nucleotides outside the gene matches: 4.

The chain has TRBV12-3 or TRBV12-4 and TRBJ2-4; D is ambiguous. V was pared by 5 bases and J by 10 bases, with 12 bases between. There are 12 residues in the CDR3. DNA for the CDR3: TGTGCCAGCAGTCCCACGCGCGGAATTCAGTACTTC. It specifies CASSPTRGIQYF.

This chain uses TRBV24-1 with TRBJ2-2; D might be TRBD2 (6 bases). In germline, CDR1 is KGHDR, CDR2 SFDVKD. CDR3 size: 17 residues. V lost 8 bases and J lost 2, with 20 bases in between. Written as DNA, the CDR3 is TGTGCCACCAAGTGTTTTGGAGGGGTGGCCAACACCGGGGAGCTGTTTTTT. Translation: CATKCFGGVANTGELFF.

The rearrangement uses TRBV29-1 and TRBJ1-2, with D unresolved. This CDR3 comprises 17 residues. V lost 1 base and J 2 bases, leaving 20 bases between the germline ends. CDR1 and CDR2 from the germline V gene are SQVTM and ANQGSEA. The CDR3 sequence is CSVEGGGKGVGNYGYTF. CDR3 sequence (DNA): TGCAGCGTTGAAGGAGGTGGGAAGGGAGTTGGGAACTATGGCTACACCTTC.

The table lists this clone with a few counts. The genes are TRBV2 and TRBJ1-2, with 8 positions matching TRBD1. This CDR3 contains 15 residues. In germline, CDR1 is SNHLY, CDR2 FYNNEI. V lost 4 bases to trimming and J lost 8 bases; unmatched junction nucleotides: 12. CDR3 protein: CASSVEGQVIGGYTF. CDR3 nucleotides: TGTGCCAGCAGTGTGGAGGGACAGGTGATCGGAGGCTACACCTTC.

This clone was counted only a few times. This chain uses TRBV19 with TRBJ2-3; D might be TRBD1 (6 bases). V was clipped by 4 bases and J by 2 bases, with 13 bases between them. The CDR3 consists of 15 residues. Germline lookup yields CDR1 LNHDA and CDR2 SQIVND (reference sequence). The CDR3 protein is CASSKWDTNTDTQYF. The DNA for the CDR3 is TGTGCCAGTAGTAAATGGGACACGAACACAGATACGCAGTATTTT.

The CDR3 nucleotides are TGTGCCAGCAGTTATGAGACACCCAGCACTGAAGCTTTCTTT. Its protein product is CASSYETPSTEAFF. The chain uses TRBV6-2 or TRBV6-3 and TRBJ1-1; D is ambiguous. V gave up 3 bases and J gave up 4 bases, with 12 bases separating them. Germline CDR1 and CDR2: MNHEY and SVGEGT. CDR3 length equals 14 residues.

CDR3 DNA: TGCGCCAGCAGAATTCGGTCAGGAGTATGGACCAGTGTAACCGGGGAGCTGTTTTTT. Protein sequence: CASRIRSGVWTSVTGELFF. The chain employs TRBV4-1 and TRBJ2-2; no reliable D call. Trimming took off 6 bases at V and 5 bases at J, with 28 bases between the two ends. In germline, CDR1 is MGHRA, CDR2 YSYEKL. The CDR3 spans 19 residues.

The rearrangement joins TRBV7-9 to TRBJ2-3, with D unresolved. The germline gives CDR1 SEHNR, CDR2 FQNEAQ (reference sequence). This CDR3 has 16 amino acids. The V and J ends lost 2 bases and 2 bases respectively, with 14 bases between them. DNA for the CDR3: TGTGCCAGCAGCTTATTACCCCACATAGACACAGATACGCAGTATTTT. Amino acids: CASSLLPHIDTDTQYF.